The source of this TCR beta chain is a study of cytomegalovirus exposure and HLA in healthy donors. V lost 3 bases and J lost 8, with 16 bases in between. The germline V gene has CDR1 MDHEN and CDR2 SYDVKM. The CDR3 totals 15 residues. The PCR employed 60 Vbeta primers together with 13 Jbeta primers. Libraries were prepared by immunoSEQ multiplex PCR; TCRdb keeps only in-frame clonotypes and omits some of them. The table lists roughly 200,000 clones, 86% of them singletons. This TCR derives from a woman under 40 in good health and CMV-seronegative. The sequencing sample was made of PBMCs. The chain recombines TRBV28 with TRBJ1-4; D gene unclear. DNA of the CDR3: TGTGCCAGCAGTTTTTCGGACTTTAGGAGGGAAAAACTGTTTTTT. Translated: CASSFSDFRREKLFF.